This TCR beta chain was identified during a study of beta chain features in type 1 diabetes. Findings of the study overall: TCRB CDR3s were moderately but significantly shorter in Type 1 diabetes patients in all four CD4+ subsets.

Germline V gene lookup returns CDR1 LNHDA and CDR2 SQIVND (reference sequence). Trimming cost V 7 bases and J 0 bases, with 25 bases left between them. The CDR3 has 19 residues. Heparinised blood was drawn once per donor, averaging roughly 120 mL. Regarding this clone: Its specificity is unknown.

Isolated RNA was reverse transcribed in full, so expressed TCRB transcripts were sequenced. Clones were sequenced by immunoSEQ multiplex PCR, and TCRdb holds only the in-frame ones, with some missing. Of 95,000 to 150,000 clones detected, about 17% appear once; the ten largest clones hold 2.3%. This clonotype was obtained from a man aged 25-45 years with type 1 diabetes. Sequenced sample: central memory CD4+ T cells from blood. V usage is TRBV19 and J usage is TRBJ1-5; D may be TRBD1 (5 bases). CDR3 sequence: CASNPPARGGDYSNQPQHF. CDR3 DNA sequence: TGTGCCAGTAATCCTCCGGCCCGGGGGGGTGATTATAGCAATCAGCCCCAGCATTTT.